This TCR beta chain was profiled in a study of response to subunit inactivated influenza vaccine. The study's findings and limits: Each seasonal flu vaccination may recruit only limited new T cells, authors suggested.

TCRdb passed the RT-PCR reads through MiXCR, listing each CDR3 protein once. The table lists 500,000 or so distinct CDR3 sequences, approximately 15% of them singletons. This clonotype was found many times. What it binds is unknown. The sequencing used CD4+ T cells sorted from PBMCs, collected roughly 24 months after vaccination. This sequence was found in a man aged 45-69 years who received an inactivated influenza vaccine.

This chain's CDR3 is CSVVLDQETQYF. The CDR3 nucleotides read TGCAGCGTTGTATTGGACCAAGAGACCCAGTACTTC. This chain joins TRBV29-1 and TRBJ2-5; no clear D gene. The CDR3 is 12 residues long. V was cut by 4 bases and J by 0 bases, with 6 bases left in between. Germline V lookup: CDR1 SQVTM, CDR2 ANQGSEA.